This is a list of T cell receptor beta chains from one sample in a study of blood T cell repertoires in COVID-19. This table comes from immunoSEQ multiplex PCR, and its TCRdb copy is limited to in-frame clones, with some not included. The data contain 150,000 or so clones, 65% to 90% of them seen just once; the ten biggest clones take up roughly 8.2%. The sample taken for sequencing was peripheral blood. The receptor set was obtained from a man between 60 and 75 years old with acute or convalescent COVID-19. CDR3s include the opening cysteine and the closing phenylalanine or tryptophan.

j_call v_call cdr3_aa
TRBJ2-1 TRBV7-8 CASSFGGLAAHEQFF
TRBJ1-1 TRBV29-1 CSSDRGGTEAFF
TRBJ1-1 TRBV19 CASSEGQMNTEAFF
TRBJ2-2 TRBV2 CASSASGGRTGELFF
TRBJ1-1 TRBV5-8 CASPGTGVQASMNTEAFF
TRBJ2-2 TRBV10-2 CASMGDRGVPGELFF
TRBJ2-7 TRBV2 CASSEAADLGKEQYF
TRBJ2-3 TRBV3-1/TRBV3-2 CASSPDQRSTDTQYF
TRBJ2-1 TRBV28 CASTHLLLQFF
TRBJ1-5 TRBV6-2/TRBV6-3 CASSSRQGNQPQHF
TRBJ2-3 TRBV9 CASSLGTSGRITDTQYF
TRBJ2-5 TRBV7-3 CASSLKGGGETQYF
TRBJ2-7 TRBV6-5 CATERGVEQYF
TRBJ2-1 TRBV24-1 CATSDLQWGKHEQFF
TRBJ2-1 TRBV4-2 CASSWGEGPTNEQFF
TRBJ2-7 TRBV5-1 CASSPTGTGEYEQYF
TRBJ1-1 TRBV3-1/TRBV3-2 CASSWRDSREAFF
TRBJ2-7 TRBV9 CASSVLPAGQGTHEQYF
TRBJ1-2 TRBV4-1 CASSQRTGAYGYTF
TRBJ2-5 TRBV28 CASSAPGEAKTQYF
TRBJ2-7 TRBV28 CASSPLGYEQYF
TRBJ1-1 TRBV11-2 CASSPGRGNTEAFF
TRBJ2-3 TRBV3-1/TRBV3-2 CASSPEALAGVGGDTQYF
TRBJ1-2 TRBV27 CASSSDRGRYGYTF
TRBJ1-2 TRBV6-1 CASSAGTGGSLYGYTF
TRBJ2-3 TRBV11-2 CASSRQGAGADTQYF
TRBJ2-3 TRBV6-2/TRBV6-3 CASSYGQPWRTDTQYF
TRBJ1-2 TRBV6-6 CASSYERADGYTF
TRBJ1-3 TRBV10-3 CAISTGDSNTIYF
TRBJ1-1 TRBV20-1 CSASRGQNTEAFF
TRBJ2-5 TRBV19 CASSIGLIETQYF
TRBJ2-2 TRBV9 CASSPRTSGDTGELFF
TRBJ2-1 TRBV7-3 CASSLTRNEQFF
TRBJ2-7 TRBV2 CASRDRSYEQYF
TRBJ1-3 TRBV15 CATSGGPGRGSGNTIYF
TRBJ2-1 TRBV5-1 CASSLDGGGGNEQFF